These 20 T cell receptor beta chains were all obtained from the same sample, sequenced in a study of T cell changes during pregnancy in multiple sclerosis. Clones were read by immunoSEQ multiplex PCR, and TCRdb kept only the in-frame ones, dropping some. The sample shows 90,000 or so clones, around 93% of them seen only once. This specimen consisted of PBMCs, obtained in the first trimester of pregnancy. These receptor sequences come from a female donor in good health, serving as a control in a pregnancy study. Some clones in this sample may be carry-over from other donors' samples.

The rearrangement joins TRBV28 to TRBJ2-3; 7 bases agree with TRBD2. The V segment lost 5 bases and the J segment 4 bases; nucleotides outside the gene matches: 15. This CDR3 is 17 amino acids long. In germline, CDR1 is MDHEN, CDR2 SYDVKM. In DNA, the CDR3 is TGTGCCAGCAGTAACCTAGGGTGGGAGGGGACCCCAGATACGCAGTATTTT. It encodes CASSNLGWEGTPDTQYF.

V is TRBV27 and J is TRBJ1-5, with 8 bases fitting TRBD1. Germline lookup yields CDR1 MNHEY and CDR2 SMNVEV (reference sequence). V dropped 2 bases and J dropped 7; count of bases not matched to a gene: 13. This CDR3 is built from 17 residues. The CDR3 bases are TGTGCCAGCAGTTTAAGCATTGCAGGGGGCACAGGCCAGCCCCAGCATTTT. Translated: CASSLSIAGGTGQPQHF.

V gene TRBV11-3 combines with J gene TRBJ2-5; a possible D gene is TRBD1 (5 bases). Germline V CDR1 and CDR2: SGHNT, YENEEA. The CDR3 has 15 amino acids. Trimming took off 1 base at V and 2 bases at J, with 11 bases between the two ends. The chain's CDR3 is CASSLGRAGQETQYF. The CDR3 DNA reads TGTGCCAGCAGCTTAGGCAGGGCCGGGCAAGAGACCCAGTACTTC.

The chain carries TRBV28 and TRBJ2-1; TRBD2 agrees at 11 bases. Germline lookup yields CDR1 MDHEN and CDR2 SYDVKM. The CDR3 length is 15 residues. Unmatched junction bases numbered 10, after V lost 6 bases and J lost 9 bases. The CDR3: CASRLLAGEGSEQFF. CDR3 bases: TGTGCCAGCAGGCTACTAGCGGGAGAGGGTAGTGAGCAGTTCTTC.

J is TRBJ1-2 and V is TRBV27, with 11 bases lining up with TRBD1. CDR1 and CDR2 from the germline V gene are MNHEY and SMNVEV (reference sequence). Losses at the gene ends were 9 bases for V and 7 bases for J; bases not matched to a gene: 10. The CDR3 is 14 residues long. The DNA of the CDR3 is TGTGCCAGTCGGAGGGACAGGGGGTTTGGTGGCTACACCTTC. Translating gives CASRRDRGFGGYTF.

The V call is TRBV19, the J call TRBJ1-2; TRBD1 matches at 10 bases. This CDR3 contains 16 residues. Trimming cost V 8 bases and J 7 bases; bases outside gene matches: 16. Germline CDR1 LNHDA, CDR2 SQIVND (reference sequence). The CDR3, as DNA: TGTGCCAGTCTAGGGGACAGGGGTAAAGGTACCTCTGGCTACACCTTC. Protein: CASLGDRGKGTSGYTF.

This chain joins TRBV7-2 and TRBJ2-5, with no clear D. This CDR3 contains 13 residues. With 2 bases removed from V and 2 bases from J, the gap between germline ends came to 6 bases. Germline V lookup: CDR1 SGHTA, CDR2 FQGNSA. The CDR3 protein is CASSLRTQETQYF. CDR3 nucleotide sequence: TGTGCCAGCAGCTTACGTACTCAAGAGACCCAGTACTTC.

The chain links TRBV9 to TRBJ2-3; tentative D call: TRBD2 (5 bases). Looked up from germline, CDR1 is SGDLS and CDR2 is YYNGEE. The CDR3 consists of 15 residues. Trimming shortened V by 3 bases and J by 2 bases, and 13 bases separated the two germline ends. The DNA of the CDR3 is TGTGCCAGCAGCGCCACTTTGGACTCCACAGATACGCAGTATTTT. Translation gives CASSATLDSTDTQYF.

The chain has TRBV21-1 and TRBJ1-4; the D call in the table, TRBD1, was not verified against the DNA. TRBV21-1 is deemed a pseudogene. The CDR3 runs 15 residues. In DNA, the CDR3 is TGTGCCAGCAGCAGCGGACAGGTGGGGGGTGAAAAACTGTTTTTT. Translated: CASSSGQVGGEKLFF.

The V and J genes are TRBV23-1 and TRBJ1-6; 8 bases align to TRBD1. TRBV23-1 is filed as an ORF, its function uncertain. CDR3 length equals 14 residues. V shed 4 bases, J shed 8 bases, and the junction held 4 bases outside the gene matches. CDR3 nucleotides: TGCGCCAGCAGTCTGGGACAGGAACATTCACCCCTCCACTTT. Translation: CASSLGQEHSPLHF.

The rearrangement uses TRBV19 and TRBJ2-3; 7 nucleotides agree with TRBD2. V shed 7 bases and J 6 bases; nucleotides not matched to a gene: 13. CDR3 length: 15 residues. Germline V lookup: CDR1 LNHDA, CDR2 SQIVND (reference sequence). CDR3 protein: CASNPHAGVSDTQYF. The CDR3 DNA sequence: TGTGCCAGTAATCCCCATGCGGGGGTCAGTGATACGCAGTATTTT.

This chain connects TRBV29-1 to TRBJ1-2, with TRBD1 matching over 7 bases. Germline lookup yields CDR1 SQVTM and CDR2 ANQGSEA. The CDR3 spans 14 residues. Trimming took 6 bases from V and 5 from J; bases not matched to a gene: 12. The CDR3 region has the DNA TGCAGCGTCCAGCATACAGGGGCGGGGTATGGCTACACCTTC. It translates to CSVQHTGAGYGYTF.

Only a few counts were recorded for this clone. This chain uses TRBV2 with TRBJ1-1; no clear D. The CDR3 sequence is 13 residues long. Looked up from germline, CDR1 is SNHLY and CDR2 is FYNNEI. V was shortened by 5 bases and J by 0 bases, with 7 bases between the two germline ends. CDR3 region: CASSLELNTEAFF. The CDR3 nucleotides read TGTGCCAGCAGTTTAGAGCTGAACACTGAAGCTTTCTTT. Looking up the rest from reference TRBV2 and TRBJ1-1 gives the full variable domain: EPEVTQTPSHQVTQMGQEVILRCVPISNHLYFYWYRQILGQKVEFLVSFYNNEISEKSEIFDDQFSVERPDGSNFTLKIRSTKLEDSAMYFCASSLELNTEAFFGQGTRLTVV.

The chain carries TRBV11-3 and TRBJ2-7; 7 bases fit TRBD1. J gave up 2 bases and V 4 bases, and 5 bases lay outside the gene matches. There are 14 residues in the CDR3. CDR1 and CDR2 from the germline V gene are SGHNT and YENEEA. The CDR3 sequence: CASSWTGYPYEQYF. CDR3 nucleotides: TGTGCCAGCAGCTGGACAGGCTACCCCTACGAGCAGTACTTC.

Here the CDR3 reads CASSLSADMNTEAFF. For the CDR3, the DNA is TGTGCCAGCAGTTTATCGGCAGATATGAACACTGAAGCTTTCTTT. The J gene is TRBJ1-1, the V gene TRBV27, with D unclear. V lost 0 bases and J lost 0, with 8 bases in between. Germline-derived CDR1 and CDR2 are MNHEY and SMNVEV (reference sequence). The CDR3 is 15 residues long.

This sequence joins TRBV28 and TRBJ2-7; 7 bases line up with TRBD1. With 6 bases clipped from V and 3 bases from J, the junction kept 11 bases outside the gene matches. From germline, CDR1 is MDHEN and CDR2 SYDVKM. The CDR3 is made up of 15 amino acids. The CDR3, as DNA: TGTGCCAGCAGCTCCGACGGGACAGCGAACTACGAGCAGTACTTC. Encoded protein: CASSSDGTANYEQYF.

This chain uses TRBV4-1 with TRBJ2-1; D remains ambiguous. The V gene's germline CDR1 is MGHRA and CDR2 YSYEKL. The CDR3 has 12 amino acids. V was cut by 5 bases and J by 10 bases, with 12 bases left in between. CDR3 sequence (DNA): TGCGCCAGCAGCGGAAAGGCGGTGGAGCAGTTCTTC. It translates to CASSGKAVEQFF.

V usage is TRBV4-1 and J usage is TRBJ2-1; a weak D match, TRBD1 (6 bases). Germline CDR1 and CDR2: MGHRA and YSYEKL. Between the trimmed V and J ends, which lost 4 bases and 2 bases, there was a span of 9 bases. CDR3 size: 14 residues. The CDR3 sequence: CASSPRDTYNEQFF. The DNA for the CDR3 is TGCGCCAGCAGCCCCCGGGACACCTACAATGAGCAGTTCTTC.

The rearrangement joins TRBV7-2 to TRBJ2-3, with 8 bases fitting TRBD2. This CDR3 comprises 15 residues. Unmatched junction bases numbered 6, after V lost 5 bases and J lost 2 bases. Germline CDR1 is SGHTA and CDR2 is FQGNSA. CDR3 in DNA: TGTGCCAGCAGCCAGCGGGGGCCATACACAGATACGCAGTATTTT. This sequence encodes CASSQRGPYTDTQYF.

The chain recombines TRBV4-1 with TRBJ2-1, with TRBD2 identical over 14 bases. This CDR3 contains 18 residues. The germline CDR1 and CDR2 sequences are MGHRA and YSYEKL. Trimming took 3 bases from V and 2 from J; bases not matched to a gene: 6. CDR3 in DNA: TGCGCCAGCAGCCAGGGACTAGCGGGAGCTCCAACCTACAATGAGCAGTTCTTC. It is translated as CASSQGLAGAPTYNEQFF.